These 22 T cell receptor beta chains were all obtained from the same sample, sequenced in a study of shared clonotypes between healthy human individuals. Generated by immunoSEQ multiplex PCR, the TCRdb table keeps only in-frame clones and is missing some. The data contain some 1,600,000 clones, approximately 98% of them singletons. The sequencing input was naive CD4+ T cells sorted from blood. Subset noted: CD45RA+ positively selected. The receptor source for this set is a man aged 25-40 years in good health.

Only one count was recorded for this clone. V is TRBV18 and J is TRBJ1-1; D call uncertain. The V gene's germline CDR1 is KGHSH and CDR2 LQKENI. V was trimmed by 3 bases and J by 6 bases, leaving 14 bases between them. This CDR3 has 14 residues. The CDR3 nucleotides read TGTGCCAGCTCACCGATACGAGGACCTGCTGAAGCTTTCTTT. Amino acid sequence: CASSPIRGPAEAFF.

Only one count was recorded for this clone. The V call is TRBV5-1, the J call TRBJ2-7, with 9 bases fitting TRBD1. The CDR3 has 16 amino acids. Germline V gene data show CDR1 as SGHRS and CDR2 as YFSETQ. The trim removed 0 bases at V and 1 base at J, leaving 5 bases unmatched. CDR3 DNA: TGCGCCAGCAGCTTGGAACCGGGACAGGGTTCCTACGAGCAGTACTTC. This gives the protein CASSLEPGQGSYEQYF.

This CDR3 is CASSTGLKGYTF. For the CDR3, the DNA is TGTGCCAGTAGTACGGGACTCAAGGGCTACACCTTC. The V gene is TRBV19, the J gene TRBJ1-2, with TRBD1 as a possible D gene (5 bases). Germline values: CDR1 LNHDA, CDR2 SQIVND (reference sequence). The CDR3 spans 12 residues. The ends were cut back, 4 bases at V and 8 bases at J, with 11 bases in the middle.

The V gene is TRBV14, the J gene TRBJ2-1; 7 bases match TRBD2. CDR3 length: 14 residues. CDR1 and CDR2 (germline): SGHDN, FVKESK. Unmatched junction bases numbered 4, after V lost 4 bases and J lost 4 bases. The CDR3 here is CASSLSGIYNEQFF. The CDR3, as DNA: TGTGCCAGCAGCCTCAGCGGGATTTACAATGAGCAGTTCTTC.

The chain employs TRBV27 and TRBJ2-1; no definite D call. Germline assignment: CDR1 MNHEY and CDR2 SMNVEV (reference sequence). Deletions cut 3 bases from V and 0 bases from J, with 6 bases between. This CDR3 region has 14 residues. The CDR3 sequence: CASSFNPSYNEQFF. The CDR3 coding sequence is TGTGCCAGCAGTTTTAACCCCTCCTACAATGAGCAGTTCTTC.

The chain joins TRBV5-5 to TRBJ2-1; D might be TRBD1 or TRBD2, each matching 5 bases. This CDR3 region has 16 residues. The germline V gene encodes CDR1 SGHKS and CDR2 YYEKEE (reference sequence). V lost 0 bases to trimming and J lost 1 base, with 11 bases between them. CDR3: CASSLGPGTSYNEQFF. The CDR3 region has the DNA TGTGCCAGCAGCTTGGGTCCCGGGACGTCCTACAATGAGCAGTTCTTC.

The chain combines TRBV6-1 with TRBJ1-2; D remains unclear. V lost 2 bases and J 0 bases, leaving 10 bases between the germline ends. Germline V gene sequence: CDR1 MNHNS, CDR2 SASEGT. The CDR3 length is 15 residues. The CDR3 DNA follows: TGTGCCAGCAGTGAATATTTCAGTTCTAACTATGGCTACACCTTC. Translation: CASSEYFSSNYGYTF.

The chain links TRBV7-9 to TRBJ1-5, with TRBD1 matching over 7 bases. Germline loops: CDR1 SEHNR, CDR2 FQNEAQ (reference sequence). The CDR3 contains 16 residues. Losses at the gene ends were 5 bases for V and 1 base for J; bases not matched to a gene: 8. The CDR3 coding sequence is TGTGCCAGCAGCCAAACGACAGGGAAAAGCAATCAGCCCCAGCATTTT. Residues: CASSQTTGKSNQPQHF.

In this sample, this clone turned up once. This chain connects TRBV11-2 to TRBJ1-1; D is undetermined. The CDR3 sequence is 14 residues long. Deletions cut 5 bases from V and 1 base from J, with 11 bases between. Germline assignment: CDR1 SGHAT and CDR2 FQNNGV. CDR3 DNA sequence: TGTGCCAGCAGCGGACGACCGTCGAACACTGAAGCTTTCTTT. Translation gives CASSGRPSNTEAFF.

V is TRBV5-6 and J is TRBJ1-1; D unclear. This CDR3 has 15 amino acids. From germline, CDR1 is SGHDT and CDR2 YYEEEE. Trimming took 4 bases from V and 1 from J, leaving 14 bases between them. The CDR3 protein is CASSPPRSTNTEAFF. CDR3 sequence (DNA): TGTGCCAGCAGCCCCCCACGCAGTACGAACACTGAAGCTTTCTTT. Variable domain in full (rest from reference TRBV5-6 and TRBJ1-1): DAGVTQSPTHLIKTRGQQVTLRCSPKSGHDTVSWYQQALGQGPQFIFQYYEEEERQRGNFPDRFSGHQFPNYSSELNVNALLLGDSALYLCASSPPRSTNTEAFFGQGTRLTVV.

This clone appeared a single time. Here the CDR3 reads CSVEDAGSYEQYF. CDR3 nucleotide sequence: TGCAGCGTTGAGGATGCGGGCTCCTACGAGCAGTACTTC. The chain has TRBV29-1 and TRBJ2-7, with D possibly being TRBD2 (5 bases). The CDR3 is 13 residues long. V lost 3 bases to trimming and J lost 0 bases, with 9 bases between them. Germline V lookup: CDR1 SQVTM, CDR2 ANQGSEA.

This clone is a singleton in its sample. This sample also contains other DNA sequences that code for the same CDR3. V usage is TRBV11-2 and J usage is TRBJ2-3; D is ambiguous. This CDR3 is built from 13 residues. Germline CDR1 and CDR2: SGHAT and FQNNGV. The ends were cut back, 1 base at V and 5 bases at J, with 7 bases in the middle. The CDR3 reads CASSLVGGDTQYF. In DNA form, the CDR3 reads TGTGCCAGCAGCTTAGTAGGTGGAGATACGCAGTATTTT.

The genes are TRBV27 and TRBJ1-5, with 7 bases matching TRBD1. The germline gives CDR1 MNHEY, CDR2 SMNVEV (reference sequence). V trimming: 6 bases; J trimming: 1 base; junction bases outside the gene matches: 15. There are 18 residues in the CDR3. CDR3 protein: CASRSAGGFVGSNQPQHF. As DNA, the CDR3 is TGTGCCAGCAGATCGGCAGGGGGTTTCGTGGGGAGCAATCAGCCCCAGCATTTT.

V and J are TRBV28 and TRBJ2-1; 9 bases are shared with TRBD1. Germline loops: CDR1 MDHEN, CDR2 SYDVKM. The length of the CDR3 is 16 residues. Losses at the gene ends were 8 bases for V and 4 bases for J; bases not matched to a gene: 12. The CDR3 spells CASRPWTGVGYNEQFF. The CDR3 DNA reads as TGTGCCAGCCGCCCTTGGACAGGGGTCGGTTACAATGAGCAGTTCTTC.

This rearrangement joins TRBV5-1 to TRBJ1-2; D is perhaps TRBD1 (5 bases). V was shortened by 0 bases and J by 4 bases, with 13 bases between the two germline ends. Looked up from germline, CDR1 is SGHRS and CDR2 is YFSETQ. This CDR3 is built from 15 residues. CDR3 in DNA: TGCGCCAGCAGCTTGGTGGTGGACACATTCTATGGCTACACCTTC. This codes for CASSLVVDTFYGYTF.

The CDR3 DNA follows: TGTGCCAGCAGCTCACAGGGGGCGTCCGGGGAGCTGTTTTTT. Protein product: CASSSQGASGELFF. The chain joins TRBV7-9 to TRBJ2-2, with TRBD1 identical over 9 bases. The germline V gene has CDR1 SEHNR and CDR2 FQNEAQ (reference sequence). The CDR3 extends over 14 amino acids. The ends lost 4 bases at V and 6 bases at J; junction bases unmatched: 3. The full variable domain, in which reference TRBV7-9 and TRBJ2-2 provide the parts outside the CDR3, is DTGVSQNPRHKITKRGQNVTFRCDPISEHNRLYWYRQTLGQGPEFLTYFQNEAQLEKSRLLSDRFSAERPKGSFSTLEIQRTEQGDSAMYLCASSSQGASGELFFGEGSRLTVL.

The gene calls are TRBV2 and TRBJ2-1; no clear D gene. Germline assignment: CDR1 SNHLY and CDR2 FYNNEI. This CDR3 has 15 amino acids. V dropped 2 bases and J dropped 3 bases, with 11 bases sitting between them. The CDR3 bases are TGTGCCAGCAGTGAATGGACCTCCCTCTACAATGAGCAGTTCTTC. Translated: CASSEWTSLYNEQFF.

The rearrangement uses TRBV27 and TRBJ1-5; D perhaps matches TRBD1 (5 bases). CDR3 size: 15 residues. Germline CDR1 reads MNHEY; CDR2 reads SMNVEV (reference sequence). The V end was cut by 7 bases, the J end by 1 base, with 14 bases between. DNA for the CDR3: TGTGCCAGCAAGGGGTTGAGGTGGAGCAATCAGCCCCAGCATTTT. Encoded protein: CASKGLRWSNQPQHF.

The chain joins TRBV6-4 to TRBJ2-2, with 10 bases fitting TRBD2. CDR1 MRHNA and CDR2 SNTAGT come from the germline V gene. V lost 2 bases, J lost 10 bases, and 13 bases stayed unmatched. The CDR3 is 17 amino acids. CDR3 residues: CASSDPAGGLGGAELFF. The CDR3 coding sequence is TGTGCCAGCAGTGACCCAGCGGGAGGGTTAGGGGGTGCGGAGCTGTTTTTT.

This chain links TRBV18 with TRBJ2-4; D is unclear. The germline V gene encodes CDR1 KGHSH and CDR2 LQKENI. With 3 bases removed from V and 7 bases from J, the gap between germline ends came to 7 bases. CDR3 length: 12 residues. CDR3 nucleotides: TGTGCCAGCTCACCTGGCCCCAACATTCAGTACTTC. Encoded protein: CASSPGPNIQYF.

In the case of this clone: The sample contains more than one DNA sequence encoding this CDR3. The rearrangement links TRBV2 to TRBJ2-3; 10 positions agree with TRBD2. In germline, CDR1 is SNHLY, CDR2 FYNNEI. The junction had 4 bases not matched to a gene; V was cut back by 4 bases and J by 0 bases. The CDR3 covers 16 residues. The CDR3 nucleotides read TGTGCCAGCAGTGCCCTAGCGGGAGCTAGCACAGATACGCAGTATTTT. It yields the protein CASSALAGASTDTQYF.

V is TRBV7-2 and J is TRBJ2-3; D gene unclear. This CDR3 has 15 amino acids. Deletions cut 2 bases from V and 0 bases from J, with 9 bases between. Per germline, CDR1 SGHTA and CDR2 FQGNSA. The CDR3 DNA reads TGTGCCAGCAGCTTAAGGGCCGGAAGCACAGATACGCAGTATTTT. Amino acid sequence: CASSLRAGSTDTQYF.